What follows is one TCR beta chain and its context. Its antigen is still unknown. Nominally healthy donors were sampled, though unrecorded immune exposures were likely. The sample is drawn from a study of cytomegalovirus exposure and HLA in healthy donors. PCR amplification relied on 60 Vbeta primers (plus 13 Jbeta primers). Profiled with immunoSEQ multiplex PCR; TCRdb holds only in-frame clones, not every one. The sample carries approximately 160,000 clones, 75% to 90% recorded once. Study-wide results and caveats: The study labeled under 200 TCR beta chains cytomegalovirus-associated. The authors later found HLA-associated TCR beta chains more clonally expanded than equally common others.

CDR1 and CDR2 from the germline V gene are GTSNPN and SVGIG (reference sequence). The CDR3 length is 13 residues. Trimming took off 2 bases at V and 9 bases at J, with 14 bases between the two ends. The rearrangement joins TRBV30 to TRBJ1-5; D is perhaps TRBD1 (6 bases). Sequencing was done on a sample of PBMCs. This TCR came from a girl aged 2 to 10 in good health and CMV-seropositive. CDR3 sequence: CAWSKGGRGPQHF. CDR3 bases: TGTGCCTGGAGTAAGGGGGGGAGGGGGCCCCAGCATTTT.